Listed here are 32 T cell receptor beta chains from one sample, sequenced in a study of blood T cell repertoires in COVID-19. Some clones are missing from TCRdb's copy, which holds only in-frame ones; the method was immunoSEQ multiplex PCR. The table shows approximately 46,000 clones, with about 82% occurring only once. The specimen sequenced was peripheral blood. The receptors here all came from a human donor in a cohort sampled during active COVID-19.

This chain joins TRBV30 and TRBJ2-3; D might be TRBD1 (6 bases). With 5 bases removed from V and 0 bases from J, the gap between germline ends came to 15 bases. This CDR3 contains 15 residues. Looked up from germline, CDR1 is GTSNPN and CDR2 is SVGIG (reference sequence). The CDR3 coding sequence is TGTGCCTGGGGGGAAGGACAGACTAGCACAGATACGCAGTATTTT. Translated: CAWGEGQTSTDTQYF.

V is TRBV2 and J is TRBJ1-3, with 9 nucleotides matching TRBD1. Germline V CDR1 and CDR2: SNHLY, FYNNEI. The CDR3 totals 13 residues. V shed 8 bases, J shed 3 bases, and the junction held 2 bases outside the gene matches. CDR3 sequence (DNA): TGTGCCAGCGACAGGGGGAGTGGAAACACCATATATTTT. Encoded protein: CASDRGSGNTIYF.

This clone occurred a few times. The rearrangement joins TRBV19 to TRBJ1-1, with a tentative D call TRBD1 (6 bases). The V end was cut by 4 bases, the J end by 0 bases, with 9 bases between. The CDR3 sequence is 14 residues long. From germline, CDR1 is LNHDA and CDR2 SQIVND (reference sequence). CDR3 DNA: TGTGCCAGTAGTACCGGGACAATGAACACTGAAGCTTTCTTT. Amino acids: CASSTGTMNTEAFF.

This chain links TRBV3-1 (or the pseudogene TRBV3-2) with TRBJ2-7; TRBD1 matches 8 bases. In germline, CDR1 is LGHDT, CDR2 YNNKEL (reference sequence). The trim removed 0 bases at V and 6 bases at J, leaving 4 bases unmatched. This CDR3 spans 14 amino acids. The CDR3 protein is CASSQEAGTGEQYF. CDR3 sequence (DNA): TGTGCCAGCAGCCAAGAGGCAGGGACAGGCGAGCAGTACTTC.

Written as DNA, the CDR3 is TGTGCCATCAGTGAGGGGGGCACAGGCTACACCTTC. This sequence encodes CAISEGGTGYTF. J is TRBJ1-2 and V is TRBV10-3; tentatively, D is TRBD1 (6 bases). CDR3 length: 12 residues. Trimming shortened V by 2 bases and J by 8 bases, and 9 bases separated the two germline ends. The germline CDR1 and CDR2 sequences are ENHRY and SYGVKD.

This clone has a handful of counts. The V gene is TRBV7-8, the J gene TRBJ2-3; no clear D. The CDR3 has 14 amino acids. In germline, CDR1 is SGHVS, CDR2 FQNEAQ. Between the trimmed V and J ends, which lost 5 bases and 1 base, there was a span of 10 bases. The DNA of the CDR3 is TGTGCCAGCAGCAAATTTCTCGGCACAGATACGCAGTATTTT. This codes for CASSKFLGTDTQYF.

The rearrangement joins TRBV5-1 to TRBJ1-4; possibly TRBD1 for D (6 bases). The germline V gene encodes CDR1 SGHRS and CDR2 YFSETQ. Between the trimmed V and J ends, which lost 5 bases and 5 bases, there was a span of 13 bases. The CDR3 totals 14 residues. In DNA, the CDR3 is TGCGCCAGCAGAGTGGGACAAACGAATGAAAAACTGTTTTTT. This sequence encodes CASRVGQTNEKLFF.

The rearrangement links TRBV18 to TRBJ2-7; D not certain. Trimming left V 6 bases short and J 0 bases short, with 9 bases between. CDR1 is KGHSH, CDR2 LQKENI, per germline. There are 13 residues in the CDR3. The CDR3 nucleotides read TGTGCCAGCTCCCCCGGAGTCTCCTACGAGCAGTACTTC. It specifies CASSPGVSYEQYF.

This sequence joins TRBV5-8 and TRBJ1-1; perhaps TRBD1 as D (5 bases). Trimming removed 0 bases from V and 5 bases from J, with 5 bases in between. The CDR3 length is 12 residues. Germline V gene data show CDR1 as SGHTS and CDR2 as YDEGEE. CDR3 protein: CASSLDRTEAFF. The DNA of the CDR3 is TGTGCCAGCAGCTTGGACAGGACTGAAGCTTTCTTT.

This clone was counted only a few times. V usage is TRBV29-1 and J usage is TRBJ2-2; a possible D gene is TRBD2 (5 bases). The CDR3 runs 12 residues. Germline V gene sequence: CDR1 SQVTM, CDR2 ANQGSEA. The germline V and J ends were trimmed by 6 bases and 6 bases, with 11 bases remaining between them. The CDR3 DNA sequence: TGCAGCGTCTCTACCGGGGCCGGGGAGCTGTTTTTT. Amino acids: CSVSTGAGELFF.

V gene TRBV5-4 combines with J gene TRBJ2-7; 16 bases fit TRBD2. Germline V gene lookup returns CDR1 SGHNT and CDR2 YYREEE (reference sequence). CDR3 length: 18 residues. V lost 4 bases, J lost 6 bases, and 13 bases stayed unmatched. CDR3 in DNA: TGTGCCAGCAGCCCGGGACTAGCGGGAGGGCCTCGACGTGGCGAGCAGTACTTC. This translates into CASSPGLAGGPRRGEQYF.

This clone was recorded once. V and J are TRBV11-2 and TRBJ2-3; 11 bases align to TRBD2. V trimming: 5 bases; J trimming: 0 bases; junction bases outside the gene matches: 4. This CDR3 contains 16 residues. Germline-derived CDR1 and CDR2 are SGHAT and FQNNGV. Here the CDR3 reads CASSLGTSGSTDTQYF. The DNA of the CDR3 is TGTGCCAGCAGCCTGGGGACTAGCGGTAGCACAGATACGCAGTATTTT.

V gene TRBV5-6 combines with J gene TRBJ1-2; D is possibly TRBD1 (5 bases). Germline lookup yields CDR1 SGHDT and CDR2 YYEEEE. The CDR3 loop spans 14 amino acids. V was cut by 4 bases and J by 8 bases, with 18 bases left in between. The CDR3 protein is CASSPTTATKGYTF. In nucleotides, the CDR3 is TGTGCCAGCAGCCCTACGACAGCAACGAAGGGCTACACCTTC.

The chain employs TRBV19 and TRBJ1-2; D gene unclear. The CDR3 is 12 residues long. With 10 bases removed from V and 2 bases from J, the gap between germline ends came to 11 bases. CDR1 and CDR2 (germline): LNHDA, SQIVND (reference sequence). The CDR3 loop is CAIDQENYGYTF. The CDR3, as DNA: TGTGCCATCGACCAGGAAAACTATGGCTACACCTTC.

The chain carries TRBV6-2 or TRBV6-3 and TRBJ1-5; the D is unclear. V lost 2 bases and J lost 0, with 14 bases in between. The CDR3 contains 17 residues. CDR1 MNHEY and CDR2 SVGEGT come from the germline V gene. CDR3 DNA sequence: TGTGCCAGCAGTTACCTCCAGGCATCATATAGCAATCAGCCCCAGCATTTT. This codes for CASSYLQASYSNQPQHF.

The chain employs TRBV7-7 and TRBJ2-4, with 8 bases lining up with TRBD1. V shed 5 bases and J 0 bases; nucleotides not matched to a gene: 6. Germline V lookup: CDR1 SSHAT, CDR2 FNYEAQ (reference sequence). CDR3 size: 16 residues. Here the CDR3 reads CASSRTGTLAKNIQYF. CDR3 nucleotides: TGTGCCAGCAGCCGGACAGGGACTCTAGCCAAAAACATTCAGTACTTC.

The chain employs TRBV6-6 and TRBJ2-1, with unresolved D. Trimming stripped 2 bases from V and 3 bases from J, with 11 bases between. Germline CDR1 and CDR2: MNHNY and SVGAGI (reference sequence). CDR3 size: 15 residues. CDR3 sequence: CASSYLSGDYNEQFF. The CDR3 nucleotides are TGTGCCAGCAGTTACCTTTCGGGTGACTACAATGAGCAGTTCTTC.

The chain joins TRBV7-2 to TRBJ2-7; 13 bases are a match to TRBD2. The CDR3 runs to 15 residues. Losses at the gene ends were 5 bases for V and 5 bases for J; bases not matched to a gene: 6. Germline CDR1 is SGHTA and CDR2 is FQGNSA. Here the CDR3 DNA reads TGTGCCAGCAGCAAGGGACTAGCGGGACAGGACGAGCAGTACTTC. Translating it yields CASSKGLAGQDEQYF.

This chain uses TRBV7-2 with TRBJ1-5; TRBD1 agrees at 8 bases. The CDR3 runs 19 residues. Trimming at V came to 4 bases and at J to 5 bases, leaving 19 bases not matched to a gene. The germline CDR1 and CDR2 sequences are SGHTA and FQGNSA. CDR3 in amino acids: CASSYGTRTGKYRDQPQHF. The CDR3 DNA follows: TGTGCCAGCAGCTACGGGACTCGGACAGGGAAGTATCGAGATCAGCCCCAGCATTTT.

This chain uses TRBV3-1 (or the pseudogene TRBV3-2) with TRBJ2-3; TRBD2 might be the D (6 bases). The V end lost 4 bases, the J end lost 4 bases, and 18 bases lay between the germline ends. Germline CDR1 reads LGHDT; CDR2 reads YNNKEL (reference sequence). CDR3 length equals 16 residues. The CDR3 protein is CASSPTAGSGADTQYF. CDR3 nucleotides: TGTGCCAGCAGCCCCACGGCGGGATCAGGCGCAGATACGCAGTATTTT.

The chain has TRBV5-5 and TRBJ1-2, with a weak D call TRBD1 (5 bases). The CDR3 totals 16 residues. V was trimmed by 4 bases and J by 0 bases, leaving 16 bases between them. Per the germline V gene, CDR1 is SGHKS and CDR2 is YYEKEE (reference sequence). The CDR3 is CASSLDDKGTNYGYTF. CDR3 DNA: TGTGCCAGCAGCCTGGACGATAAGGGGACTAACTATGGCTACACCTTC. Based on the CDR3 plus reference TRBV5-5 and TRBJ1-2, the full variable domain is DAGVTQSPTHLIKTRGQQVTLRCSPISGHKSVSWYQQVLGQGPQFIFQYYEKEERGRGNFPDRFSARQFPNYSSELNVNALLLGDSALYLCASSLDDKGTNYGYTFGSGTRLTVV.

The rearrangement joins TRBV6-4 to TRBJ2-3; possibly TRBD2 for D (6 bases). The CDR3 runs 17 residues. Trimming removed 6 bases from V and 4 bases from J, with 23 bases in between. Germline V gene sequence: CDR1 MRHNA, CDR2 SNTAGT. The CDR3 reads CASSPSFGAEGPDTQYF. The CDR3 bases are TGTGCCAGCAGCCCCTCTTTCGGGGCGGAGGGGCCAGATACGCAGTATTTT.

V and J are TRBV5-1 and TRBJ1-1; D possibly corresponds to TRBD1 (5 bases). Germline V gene lookup returns CDR1 SGHRS and CDR2 YFSETQ. The CDR3 consists of 14 residues. Trimming removed 0 bases at V and 4 bases at J, with 10 bases between. The CDR3 is CASSLARVSTEAFF. Written as DNA, the CDR3 is TGCGCCAGCAGCTTGGCCAGGGTCTCCACTGAAGCTTTCTTT.

The V call is TRBV9, the J call TRBJ2-1, with a tentative D call TRBD1 (6 bases). There are 15 residues in the CDR3. Trimming took off 2 bases at V and 0 bases at J, with 9 bases between the two ends. Per the germline V gene, CDR1 is SGDLS and CDR2 is YYNGEE. The CDR3 sequence: CASSVGHSSYNEQFF. As DNA, the CDR3 is TGTGCCAGCAGCGTGGGACATAGCTCCTACAATGAGCAGTTCTTC.

This rearrangement joins TRBV11-3 to TRBJ1-1; the D is unclear. CDR1 is SGHNT and CDR2 is YENEEA in the germline V gene. The CDR3 spans 13 residues. The V and J ends lost 8 bases and 3 bases respectively, with 13 bases between them. The CDR3 nucleotides are TGTGCCAGCTCGTCGCCACGGGACACTGAAGCTTTCTTT. It yields the protein CASSSPRDTEAFF.

This rearrangement joins TRBV18 to TRBJ2-7; D gene uncertain. Trimming pared 2 bases from V and 4 bases from J, leaving 12 bases between. The CDR3 loop spans 14 amino acids. Per the germline V gene, CDR1 is KGHSH and CDR2 is LQKENI. The CDR3 DNA is TGTGCCAGCTCACCAGAGGTAGGCCTGTACGAGCAGTACTTC. Its protein is CASSPEVGLYEQYF.

The J gene is TRBJ1-1, the V gene TRBV7-8, with TRBD1 matching 7 bases. The V segment lost 5 bases and the J segment 5 bases; nucleotides outside the gene matches: 11. This CDR3 is built from 15 residues. CDR1 is SGHVS, CDR2 FQNEAQ, per germline. The CDR3: CASSAVTGVGTEAFF. The CDR3 region has the DNA TGTGCCAGCAGCGCCGTAACAGGGGTCGGGACTGAAGCTTTCTTT.

The rearrangement joins TRBV7-2 to TRBJ2-7; TRBD2 matches 8 bases. V lost 3 bases, J lost 0 bases, and 1 base stayed unmatched. The germline V gene encodes CDR1 SGHTA and CDR2 FQGNSA. This CDR3 comprises 14 residues. As DNA, the CDR3 is TGTGCCAGCAGCTTCAGCGGGAGCTCCTACGAGCAGTACTTC. This codes for CASSFSGSSYEQYF.

This clone showed up just once. The rearrangement links TRBV5-8 to TRBJ2-5, with 10 bases that match TRBD1. From germline, CDR1 is SGHTS and CDR2 YDEGEE. The CDR3 loop spans 14 amino acids. The V and J ends lost 2 bases and 4 bases, in that order; junction bases with no gene match: 2. The CDR3 coding sequence is TGTGCCAGCAGCTTAGGACAGGGGGGAGAGACCCAGTACTTC. Translation gives CASSLGQGGETQYF.

The chain employs TRBV5-1 and TRBJ2-3; 12 bases map to TRBD1. J was trimmed by 4 bases and V by 3 bases; bases with no gene match: 6. Germline V gene data show CDR1 as SGHRS and CDR2 as YFSETQ. The CDR3 is made up of 16 amino acids. CDR3 DNA sequence: TGCGCCAGCAGCTCGGGACAGGGGGCAAGCGCAGATACGCAGTATTTT. Encoded protein: CASSSGQGASADTQYF.

V is TRBV7-2 and J is TRBJ2-3; 13 nucleotides agree with TRBD2. J was trimmed by 2 bases and V by 1 base; bases with no gene match: 9. CDR1 and CDR2 from the germline V gene are SGHTA and FQGNSA. This CDR3 comprises 19 residues. CDR3 amino acids: CASSLGAGLAGSITDTQYF. DNA for the CDR3: TGTGCCAGCAGCTTAGGGGCGGGACTAGCGGGATCCATCACAGATACGCAGTATTTT.

The V and J genes are TRBV6-5 and TRBJ1-5; 10 positions agree with TRBD1. Trimming removed 9 bases from V and 1 base from J; junction bases left unmatched: 6. Germline V gene data show CDR1 as MNHEY and CDR2 as SVGAGI. The CDR3 is 15 residues long. CDR3 DNA sequence: TGTGCCAGTTTCCGGGACAGGGGCAGCAATCAGCCCCAGCATTTT. Protein product: CASFRDRGSNQPQHF.